This is a list of T cell receptor beta chains from one sample in a study of T cells in Graves' hyperthyroidism and ophthalmopathy. Using its own MiXCR run on the multiplex PCR reads, TCRdb lists one record per CDR3 protein. The table includes more than 500,000 distinct CDR3 sequences, 14% to 15% detected once. Sequenced: blood. Receptor source: a woman between 35 and 50 years old with Graves' ophthalmopathy. Both conserved end residues are part of each CDR3. D genes are given only for firm matches. Only some rows state a clone size, as once, few, many or a class for expanded clones.

D gene	clone size	J gene	V gene	CDR3 DNA	CDR3 protein
TRBD1	NA	TRBJ2-5	TRBV12-3/TRBV12-4	TGTGCCAGCAGTGGCCGACAGGGGGTGAGGGAGACCCAGTACTTC	CASSGRQGVRETQYF
NA	many	TRBJ1-2	TRBV6-5	TGTGCCAGCAGTTACTCCGCCGTCTCTCGGGGCTACACCTTC	CASSYSAVSRGYTF
NA	NA	TRBJ1-5	TRBV4-1	TGCGCCAGCAGCCGTCCTGAAGGGAGTTCAGGATGGTGGAATCAGCCCCAGCATTTT	CASSRPEGSSGWWNQPQHF
TRBD2	few	TRBJ2-5	TRBV12-3/TRBV12-4	TGTGCCAGCAGTTTGATCGGAGCGGGGAACCAAGAGACCCAGTACTTC	CASSLIGAGNQETQYF
TRBD2	NA	TRBJ2-2	TRBV9	TGTGCCAGCAGCCCGTCCCGAGCGGGAACGAACACCGGGGAGCTGTTTTTT	CASSPSRAGTNTGELFF
TRBD1	many	TRBJ1-1	TRBV10-3	TGTGCCATCACCCCGGAACAGGGGGAGTTCGCTGAAGCTTTCTTT	CAITPEQGEFAEAFF
NA	many	TRBJ1-3	TRBV7-8	TGTGCCAGCAGCCAGGGGTTTTCGAACTCTGGAAACACCATATATTTT	CASSQGFSNSGNTIYF
TRBD1	NA	TRBJ1-1	TRBV28	TGTGCCAGCAGTCCCTCCCCGGGACAGCAGAACACTGAAGCTTTCTTT	CASSPSPGQQNTEAFF
NA	NA	TRBJ1-5	TRBV6-2/TRBV6-3	TGTGCCAGCAGTTACTCGTCGGCCATGCTCGGTCAGCCCCAGCATTTT	CASSYSSAMLGQPQHF
NA	NA	TRBJ1-6	TRBV28	TGTGCCAGCTTTAGGTATAATTCACCCCTCCACTTT	CASFRYNSPLHF
NA	many	TRBJ2-2	TRBV2	TGTGCCAGCAGACGGGACTCAAGAGTTACCGGGGAGCTGTTTTTT	CASRRDSRVTGELFF
NA	many	TRBJ1-1	TRBV6-1	TGTGCCAGCGGCGCCGGGGGCACCTTGCGAAACACTGAAGCTTTCTTT	CASGAGGTLRNTEAFF
TRBD1	many	TRBJ2-5	TRBV10-3	TGTGCCATCAGTGAACGTAGTTCGGGACAGCGACAAGAGACCCAGTACTTC	CAISERSSGQRQETQYF
NA	many	TRBJ2-7	TRBV12-3/TRBV12-4	TGTGCCAGCAGTCCCTCTTCGACAGAGCAGTACTTC	CASSPSSTEQYF
TRBD1	many	TRBJ1-1	TRBV12-5	TGTGCTAGTGGTTTGGCACAGGGGGCGCTTACGAACACTGAAGCTTTCTTT	CASGLAQGALTNTEAFF
TRBD2	many	TRBJ2-2	TRBV7-3	TGTGCCAGCAGCCCGGGGACTAGCACGGGTTTCACCGGGGAGCTGTTTTTT	CASSPGTSTGFTGELFF
NA	many	TRBJ2-7	TRBV20-1	TGCAGTGCTAGAGATCTGGCGGGCCCCTCGGGCGGGCAGTACTTC	CSARDLAGPSGGQYF
NA	NA	TRBJ1-2	TRBV6-5	TGTGCCAGCAGTTACGGCTTGGGCCGGTATGGCTACACCTTC	CASSYGLGRYGYTF
NA	few	TRBJ1-5	TRBV15	TGTGCCACCAGCAGAGATCCCAGGGATAGCAATCAGCCCCAGCATTTT	CATSRDPRDSNQPQHF
NA	many	TRBJ2-7	TRBV6-2/TRBV6-3	TGTGCCAGCAGTTACAGGGACTACGAGCAGTACTTC	CASSYRDYEQYF
NA	few	TRBJ2-2	TRBV7-9	TGTGCCAGCAGCCCCGGCTTACGGCCGAAAGGGGAGCTGTTTTTT	CASSPGLRPKGELFF
NA	many	TRBJ1-5	TRBV28	TGTGCCAGCAGTTCAGCAAGACACCCTAATAGCAATCAGCCCCAGCATTTT	CASSSARHPNSNQPQHF
NA	many	TRBJ2-2	TRBV28	TGTGCCAGCAGTCCCCCGGGGCGGGTCACCGGGGAGCTGTTTTTT	CASSPPGRVTGELFF
NA	NA	TRBJ2-5	TRBV10-2	TGCGCCAGCAGTGAATTGGGTCGAGAGACCCAGTACTTC	CASSELGRETQYF
NA	many	TRBJ2-5	TRBV7-7	TGTGCTAGCAGCTCCCTCGGACAGTCCACGGAGACCCAGTACTTC	CASSSLGQSTETQYF
NA	many	TRBJ2-7	TRBV7-3	TGTGCCAGCAGCTCCTGTTCGGGACCCCCGGACTGGGAGCAGTACTTC	CASSSCSGPPDWEQYF
NA	NA	TRBJ1-1	TRBV7-2	TGTGCCAGCAGCTCGATAGGGAACTCTGAAGCTTTCTTT	CASSSIGNSEAFF
TRBD2	many	TRBJ2-7	TRBV12-3/TRBV12-4	TGTGCCAGCAGTTTAATGGCGGGGGGAGTCCACGAGCAGTACTTC	CASSLMAGGVHEQYF
TRBD2	many	TRBJ2-5	TRBV19	TGTGCCAGTAGTATATTCATAGCGGGAGGAGGGGAGACCCAGTACTTC	CASSIFIAGGGETQYF
NA	few	TRBJ1-3	TRBV6-1	TGTGCCAGCAGTCGGGCGGCTGGAAACACCATATATTTT	CASSRAAGNTIYF
TRBD2	many	TRBJ2-2	TRBV6-5	TGTGCCAGCAAGGGACTAGCAGCCGGGGAGCTGTTTTTT	CASKGLAAGELFF
TRBD2	many	TRBJ2-7	TRBV7-9	TGTGCCAGCAGCAGCAACCAGGTGCTAGCGGTGTACGAGCAGTACTTC	CASSSNQVLAVYEQYF
NA	many	TRBJ2-7	TRBV27	TGTGCCAGCAGTTACGGGTCCCCCTGGAGGTACGAGCAGTACTTC	CASSYGSPWRYEQYF
TRBD1	many	TRBJ1-1	TRBV4-3	TGCGCCAGCAGCCAAGGTTCAACAGGGGGCCGAACAGGTGAAGCTTTCTTT	CASSQGSTGGRTGEAFF
NA	many	TRBJ1-5	TRBV6-5	TGTGCCAGCAGTCATAATGGGGGAAATCAGCCCCAGCATTTT	CASSHNGGNQPQHF
NA	many	TRBJ1-2	TRBV6-5	TGTGCCAGCAGTTTGGGGGACACGGGCTGGAGGGGCTACACCTTC	CASSLGDTGWRGYTF
NA	many	TRBJ2-7	TRBV7-8	TGTGCCAGCAGCCCAAAGAGCTCTTATCCTACGTACGAGCAGTACTTC	CASSPKSSYPTYEQYF
TRBD1	many	TRBJ2-7	TRBV12-3/TRBV12-4	TGTGCCAGCAGGTCGAGCGGGGACAGGGGGGGGGAGCAGTACTTC	CASRSSGDRGGEQYF
NA	many	TRBJ1-5	TRBV12-3/TRBV12-4	TGTGCCAGCACCCAAGTTTATGGGACAATCTCTCAGCCCCAGCATTTT	CASTQVYGTISQPQHF
NA	many	TRBJ1-1	TRBV20-1	TGCAGTGCTAGAGATATCCAGGGGAGCACTGAAGCTTTCTTT	CSARDIQGSTEAFF
NA	many	TRBJ2-5	TRBV6-2/TRBV6-3	TGTGCCAGCAGTCCGTTCCAGAAACTCCAAGAGACCCAGTACTTC	CASSPFQKLQETQYF